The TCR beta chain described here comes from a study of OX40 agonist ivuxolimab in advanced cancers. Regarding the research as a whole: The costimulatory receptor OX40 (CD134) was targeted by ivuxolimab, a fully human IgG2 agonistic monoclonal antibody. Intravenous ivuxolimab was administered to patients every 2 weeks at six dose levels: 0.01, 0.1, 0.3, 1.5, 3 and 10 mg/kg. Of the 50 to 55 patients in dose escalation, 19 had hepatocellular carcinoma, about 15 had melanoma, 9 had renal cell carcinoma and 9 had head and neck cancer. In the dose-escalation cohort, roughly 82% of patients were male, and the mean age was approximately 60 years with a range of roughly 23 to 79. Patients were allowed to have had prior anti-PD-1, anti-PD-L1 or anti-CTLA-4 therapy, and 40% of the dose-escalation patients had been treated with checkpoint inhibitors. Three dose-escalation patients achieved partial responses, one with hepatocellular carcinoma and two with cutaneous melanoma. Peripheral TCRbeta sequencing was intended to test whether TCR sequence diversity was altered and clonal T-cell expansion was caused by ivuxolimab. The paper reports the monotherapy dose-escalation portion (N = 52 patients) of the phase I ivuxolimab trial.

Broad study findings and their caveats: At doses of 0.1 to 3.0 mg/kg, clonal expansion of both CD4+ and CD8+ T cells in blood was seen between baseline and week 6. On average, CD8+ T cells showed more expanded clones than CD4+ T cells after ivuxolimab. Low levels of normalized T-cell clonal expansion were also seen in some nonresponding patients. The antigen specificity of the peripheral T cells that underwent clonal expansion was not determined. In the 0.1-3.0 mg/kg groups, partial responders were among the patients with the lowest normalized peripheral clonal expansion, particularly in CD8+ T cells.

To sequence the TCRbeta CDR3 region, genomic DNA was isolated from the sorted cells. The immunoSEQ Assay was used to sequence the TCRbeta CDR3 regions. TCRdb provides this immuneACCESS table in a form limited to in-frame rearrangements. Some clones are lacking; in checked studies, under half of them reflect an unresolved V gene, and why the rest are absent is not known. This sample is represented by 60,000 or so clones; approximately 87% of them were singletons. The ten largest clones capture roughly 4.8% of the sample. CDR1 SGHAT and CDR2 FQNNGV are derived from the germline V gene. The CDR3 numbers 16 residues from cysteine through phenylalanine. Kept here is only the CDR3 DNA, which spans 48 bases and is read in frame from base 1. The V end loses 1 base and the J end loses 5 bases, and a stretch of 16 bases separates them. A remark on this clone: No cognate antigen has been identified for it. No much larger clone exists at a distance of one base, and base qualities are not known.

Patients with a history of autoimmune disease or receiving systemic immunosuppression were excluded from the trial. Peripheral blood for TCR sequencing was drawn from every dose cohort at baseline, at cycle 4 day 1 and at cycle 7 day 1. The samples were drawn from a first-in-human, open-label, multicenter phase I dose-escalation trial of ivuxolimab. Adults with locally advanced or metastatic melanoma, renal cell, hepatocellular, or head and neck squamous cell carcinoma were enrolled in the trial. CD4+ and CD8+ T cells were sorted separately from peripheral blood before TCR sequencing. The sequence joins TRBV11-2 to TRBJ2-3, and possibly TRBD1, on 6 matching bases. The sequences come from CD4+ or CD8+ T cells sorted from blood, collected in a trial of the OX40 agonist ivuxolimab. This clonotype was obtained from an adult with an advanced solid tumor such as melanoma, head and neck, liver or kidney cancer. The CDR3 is CASSLAIQGMGDTQYF. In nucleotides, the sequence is TGTGCCAGCAGCTTAGCCATTCAGGGGATGGGAGATACGCAGTATTTT.